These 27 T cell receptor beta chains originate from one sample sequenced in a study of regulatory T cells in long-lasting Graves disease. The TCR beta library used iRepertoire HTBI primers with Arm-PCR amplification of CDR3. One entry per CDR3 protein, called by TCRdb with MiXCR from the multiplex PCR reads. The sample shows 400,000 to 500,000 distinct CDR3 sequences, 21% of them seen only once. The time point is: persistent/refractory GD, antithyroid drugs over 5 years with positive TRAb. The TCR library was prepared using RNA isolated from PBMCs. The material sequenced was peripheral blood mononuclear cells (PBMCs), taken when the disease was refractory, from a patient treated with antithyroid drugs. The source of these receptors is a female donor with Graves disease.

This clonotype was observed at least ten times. DNA for the CDR3: TGTGCCAGCCTTGGGGGGAGCACCGGGGAGCTGTTTTTT. This gives the protein CASLGGSTGELFF. This chain links TRBV2 with TRBJ2-2; D is perhaps TRBD2 (6 bases). Germline CDR1 and CDR2: SNHLY and FYNNEI. The CDR3 loop spans 13 amino acids. The V end lost 8 bases, the J end lost 4 bases, and 11 bases lay between the germline ends. The whole variable domain, filled in from reference TRBV2 and TRBJ2-2, reads EPEVTQTPSHQVTQMGQEVILRCVPISNHLYFYWYRQILGQKVEFLVSFYNNEISEKSEIFDDQFSVERPDGSNFTLKIRSTKLEDSAMYFCASLGGSTGELFFGEGSRLTVL.

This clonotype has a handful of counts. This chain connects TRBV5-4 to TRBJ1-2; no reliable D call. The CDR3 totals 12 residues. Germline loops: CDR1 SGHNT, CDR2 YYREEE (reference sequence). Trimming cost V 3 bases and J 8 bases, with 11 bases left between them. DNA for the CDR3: TGTGCCAGCAGCTATAGGACCGAGGGCTACACCTTC. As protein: CASSYRTEGYTF.

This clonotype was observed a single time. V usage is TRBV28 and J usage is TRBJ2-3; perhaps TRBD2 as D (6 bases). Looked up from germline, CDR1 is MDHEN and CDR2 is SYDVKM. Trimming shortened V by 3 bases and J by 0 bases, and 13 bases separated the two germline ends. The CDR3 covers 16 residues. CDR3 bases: TGTGCCAGCAGTTTGGCATCCAGCGGGAGCACAGATACGCAGTATTTT. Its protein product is CASSLASSGSTDTQYF.

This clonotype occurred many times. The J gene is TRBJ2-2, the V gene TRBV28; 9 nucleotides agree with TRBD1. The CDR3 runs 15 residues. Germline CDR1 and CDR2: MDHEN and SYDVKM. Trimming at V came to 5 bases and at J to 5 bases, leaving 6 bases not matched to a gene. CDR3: CASSPGQGGTGELFF. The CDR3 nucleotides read TGTGCCAGCAGTCCGGGACAGGGAGGGACCGGGGAGCTGTTTTTT.

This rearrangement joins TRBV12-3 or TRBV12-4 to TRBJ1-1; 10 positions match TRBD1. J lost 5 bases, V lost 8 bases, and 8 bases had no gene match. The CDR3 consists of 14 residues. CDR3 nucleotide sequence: TGTGCCAGCCGGACCGGGACAGGGGATACTGAAGCTTTCTTT. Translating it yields CASRTGTGDTEAFF.

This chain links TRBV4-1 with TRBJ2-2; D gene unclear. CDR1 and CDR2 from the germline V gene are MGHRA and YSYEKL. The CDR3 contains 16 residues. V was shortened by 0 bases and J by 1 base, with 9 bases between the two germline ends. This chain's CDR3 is CASSQEGSLNTGELFF. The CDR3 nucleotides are TGCGCCAGCAGCCAAGAAGGCTCCCTGAACACCGGGGAGCTGTTTTTT.

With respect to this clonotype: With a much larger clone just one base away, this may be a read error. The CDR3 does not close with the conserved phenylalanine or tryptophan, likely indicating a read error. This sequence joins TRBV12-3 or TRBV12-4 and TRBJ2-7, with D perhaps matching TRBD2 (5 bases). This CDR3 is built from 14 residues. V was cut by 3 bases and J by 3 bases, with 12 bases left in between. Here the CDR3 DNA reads TGTGCCAGCAGTTTCCGAGGGAAACGCTACGAGCAGTACCTC. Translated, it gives CASSFRGKRYEQYL.

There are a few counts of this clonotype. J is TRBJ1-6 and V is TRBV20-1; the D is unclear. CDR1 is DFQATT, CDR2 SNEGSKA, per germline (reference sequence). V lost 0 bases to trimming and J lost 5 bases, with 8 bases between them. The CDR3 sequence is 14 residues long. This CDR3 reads CSARDPGNNSPLHF. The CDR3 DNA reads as TGCAGTGCTAGAGATCCCGGGAATAATTCACCCCTCCACTTT.

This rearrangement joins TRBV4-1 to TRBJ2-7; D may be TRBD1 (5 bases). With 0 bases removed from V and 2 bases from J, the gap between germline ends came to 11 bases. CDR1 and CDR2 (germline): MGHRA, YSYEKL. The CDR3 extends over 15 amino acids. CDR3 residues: CASSQEQDTTYEQYF. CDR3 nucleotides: TGCGCCAGCAGCCAAGAGCAGGACACTACCTACGAGCAGTACTTC.

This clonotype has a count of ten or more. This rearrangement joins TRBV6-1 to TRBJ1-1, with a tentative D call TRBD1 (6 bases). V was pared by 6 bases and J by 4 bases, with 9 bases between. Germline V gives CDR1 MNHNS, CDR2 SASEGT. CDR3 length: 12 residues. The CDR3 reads CASRQGLTEAFF. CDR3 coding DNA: TGTGCCAGCAGGCAGGGGCTCACTGAAGCTTTCTTT.

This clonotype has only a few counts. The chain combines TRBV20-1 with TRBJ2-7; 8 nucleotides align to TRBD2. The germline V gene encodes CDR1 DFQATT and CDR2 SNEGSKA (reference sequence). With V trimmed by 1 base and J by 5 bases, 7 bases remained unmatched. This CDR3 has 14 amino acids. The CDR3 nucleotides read TGCAGTGCTAGAGGGGGACTAGGAGGGGACGAGCAGTACTTC. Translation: CSARGGLGGDEQYF.

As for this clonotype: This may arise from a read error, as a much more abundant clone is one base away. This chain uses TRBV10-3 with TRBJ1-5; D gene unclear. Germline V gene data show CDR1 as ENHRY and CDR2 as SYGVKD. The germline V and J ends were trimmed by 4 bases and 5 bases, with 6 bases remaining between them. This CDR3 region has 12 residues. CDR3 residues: CAISGRDQPQHF. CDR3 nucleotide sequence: TGTGCCATCAGTGGTAGGGATCAGCCCCAGCATTTT.

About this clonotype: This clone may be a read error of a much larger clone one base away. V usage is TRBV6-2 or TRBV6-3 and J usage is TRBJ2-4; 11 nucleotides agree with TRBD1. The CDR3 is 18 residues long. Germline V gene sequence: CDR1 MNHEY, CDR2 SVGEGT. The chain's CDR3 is CASSYSKDRGLAKDIQYF. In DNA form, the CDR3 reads TGTGCCAGCAGTTACTCCAAGGACAGGGGGCTTGCCAAAGACATTCAGTACTTC.

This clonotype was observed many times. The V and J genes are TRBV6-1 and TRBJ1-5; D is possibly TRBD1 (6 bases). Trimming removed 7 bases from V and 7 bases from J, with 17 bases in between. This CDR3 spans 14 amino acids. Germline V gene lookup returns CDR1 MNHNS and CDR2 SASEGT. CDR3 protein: CASTGEGGRQPQHF. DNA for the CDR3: TGTGCCAGCACAGGCGAGGGGGGAAGACAGCCCCAGCATTTT.

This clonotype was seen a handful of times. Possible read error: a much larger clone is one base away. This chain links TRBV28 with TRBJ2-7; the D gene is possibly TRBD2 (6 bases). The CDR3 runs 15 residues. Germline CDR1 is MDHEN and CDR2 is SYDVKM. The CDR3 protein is CASRNGGSGNYERYF. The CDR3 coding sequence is TGTGCCAGCAGGAATGGGGGGTCGGGAAACTACGAGCGGTACTTC.

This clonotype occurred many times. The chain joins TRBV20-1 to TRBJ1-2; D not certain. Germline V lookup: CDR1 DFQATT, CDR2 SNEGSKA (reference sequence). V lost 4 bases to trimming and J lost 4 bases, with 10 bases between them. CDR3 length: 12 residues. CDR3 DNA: TGCAGTGCTAAGGACGGGCCCTATGGCTACACCTTC. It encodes CSAKDGPYGYTF.

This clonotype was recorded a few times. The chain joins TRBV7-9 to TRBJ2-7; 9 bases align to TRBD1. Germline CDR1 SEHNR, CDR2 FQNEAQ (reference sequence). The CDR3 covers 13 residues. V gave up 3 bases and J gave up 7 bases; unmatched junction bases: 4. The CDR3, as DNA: TGTGCCAGCAGCTTCCTCGGACAGGGGGAGCAGTACTTC. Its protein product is CASSFLGQGEQYF.

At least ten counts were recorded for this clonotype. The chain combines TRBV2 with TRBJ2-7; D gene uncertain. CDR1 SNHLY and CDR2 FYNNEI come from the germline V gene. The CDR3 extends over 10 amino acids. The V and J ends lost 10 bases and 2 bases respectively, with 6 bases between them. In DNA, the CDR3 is TGTGCCACCAAACCCTACGAGCAGTACTTC. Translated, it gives CATKPYEQYF.

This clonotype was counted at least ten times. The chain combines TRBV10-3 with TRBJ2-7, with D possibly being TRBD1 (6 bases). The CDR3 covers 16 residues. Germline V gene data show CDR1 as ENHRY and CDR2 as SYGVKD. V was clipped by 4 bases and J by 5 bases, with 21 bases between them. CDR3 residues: CAISGPKTGKLDEQYF. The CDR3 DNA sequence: TGTGCCATCAGTGGGCCGAAGACAGGCAAGCTAGACGAGCAGTACTTC.

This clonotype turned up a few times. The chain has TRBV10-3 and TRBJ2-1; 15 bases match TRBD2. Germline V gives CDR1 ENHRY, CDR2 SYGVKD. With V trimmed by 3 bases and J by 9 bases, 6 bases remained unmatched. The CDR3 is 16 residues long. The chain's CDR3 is CAISDGTSGRTSEQFF. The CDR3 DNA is TGTGCCATCAGTGATGGGACTAGCGGGAGGACGAGTGAGCAGTTCTTC.

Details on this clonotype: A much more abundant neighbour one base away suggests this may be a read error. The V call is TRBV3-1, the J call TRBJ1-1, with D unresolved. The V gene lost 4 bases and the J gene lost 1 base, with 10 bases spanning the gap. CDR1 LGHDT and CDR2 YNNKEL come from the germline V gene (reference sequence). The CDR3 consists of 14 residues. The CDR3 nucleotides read TGTGCCAGCAGCCTGCCACCCGAGAACACTGAAGCTTTCTTT. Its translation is CASSLPPENTEAFF.

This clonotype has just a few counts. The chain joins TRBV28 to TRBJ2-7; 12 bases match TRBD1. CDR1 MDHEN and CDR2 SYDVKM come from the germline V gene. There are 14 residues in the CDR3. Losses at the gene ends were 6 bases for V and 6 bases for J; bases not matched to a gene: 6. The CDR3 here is CASRGTGGAVEQYF. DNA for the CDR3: TGTGCCAGCAGAGGGACAGGGGGCGCGGTCGAGCAGTACTTC.

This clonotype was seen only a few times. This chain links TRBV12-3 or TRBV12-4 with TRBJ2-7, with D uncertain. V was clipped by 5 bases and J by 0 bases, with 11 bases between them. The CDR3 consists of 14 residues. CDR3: CASSPVASSYEQYF. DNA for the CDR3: TGTGCCAGCAGTCCCGTCGCCAGCTCCTACGAGCAGTACTTC.

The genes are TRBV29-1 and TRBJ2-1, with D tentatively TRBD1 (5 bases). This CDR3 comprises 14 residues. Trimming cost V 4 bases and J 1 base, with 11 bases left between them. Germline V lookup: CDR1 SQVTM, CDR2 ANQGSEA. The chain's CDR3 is CSVVGPGSYNEQFF. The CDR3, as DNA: TGCAGCGTTGTCGGTCCAGGGTCCTACAATGAGCAGTTCTTC.

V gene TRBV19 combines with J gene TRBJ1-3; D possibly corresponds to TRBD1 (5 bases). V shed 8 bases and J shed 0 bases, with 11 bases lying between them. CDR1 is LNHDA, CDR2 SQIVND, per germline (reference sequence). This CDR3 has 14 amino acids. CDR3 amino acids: CASWDGASGNTIYF. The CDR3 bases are TGTGCCAGTTGGGACGGTGCCTCTGGAAACACCATATATTTT.

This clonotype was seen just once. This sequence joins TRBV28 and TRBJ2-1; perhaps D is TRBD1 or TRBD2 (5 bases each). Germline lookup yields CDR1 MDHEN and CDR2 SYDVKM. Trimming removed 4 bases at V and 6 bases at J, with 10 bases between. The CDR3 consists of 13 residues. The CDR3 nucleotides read TGTGCCAGCAGTTGGGGACCCTTCAATGAGCAGTTCTTC. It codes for CASSWGPFNEQFF.

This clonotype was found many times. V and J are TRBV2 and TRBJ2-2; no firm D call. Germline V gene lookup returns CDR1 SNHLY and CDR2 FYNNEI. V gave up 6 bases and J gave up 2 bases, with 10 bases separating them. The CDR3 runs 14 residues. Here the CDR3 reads CASSGDKNTGELFF. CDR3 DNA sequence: TGTGCCAGCAGCGGAGACAAAAACACCGGGGAGCTGTTTTTT.